This is a list of T cell receptor beta chains from one sample in a study of cytomegalovirus exposure and HLA in healthy donors. Here immunoSEQ multiplex PCR was the method, and the copy in TCRdb shows in-frame clones only, minus some. The table has some 150,000 clones, 75% to 85% seen once. Sequencing used PBMCs. Receptor source: a middle-aged man in good health and CMV-seropositive. Both conserved end residues are part of each CDR3. The D gene is left open where the match is weak.

j_gene,v_gene,d_gene,CDR3nt,CDR3aa
TRBJ1-2,TRBV30,.,TGTGCCTGGAGAGGACAGAAAAACTATGGCTACACCTTC,CAWRGQKNYGYTF
TRBJ1-2,TRBV6-1,.,TGTGCCAGCAGTTACAGGGCTGGCTACACCTTC,CASSYRAGYTF
TRBJ2-1,TRBV9,TRBD1,TGTGCCAGCAGCGTAGAAAGGGGACAGAGCTCCTACAATGAGCAGTTCTTC,CASSVERGQSSYNEQFF
TRBJ1-2,TRBV15,.,TGTGCCACCAGCAGCCGAGGGGAGGGGGTAGGCCCCTTC,CATSSRGEGVGPF
TRBJ2-5,TRBV5-4,TRBD2,TGTGCCAGCAGCTCCGTGAGTACTAGCGGCCAAGAGACCCAGTACTTC,CASSSVSTSGQETQYF
TRBJ1-1,TRBV28,.,TGTGCCAGCAGTTTGAGGCCGAGAGGGAACACTGAAGCTTTCTTT,CASSLRPRGNTEAFF
TRBJ2-2,TRBV14,.,TGTGCCAGCAAAGGGGCAGGTGGGGAGCTGTTTTTT,CASKGAGGELFF
TRBJ2-7,TRBV5-1,.,TGCGCCAGCAGCGGTGGTGGAGGGACCTACGAGCAGTACTTC,CASSGGGGTYEQYF
TRBJ1-5,TRBV19,TRBD1,TGTGCCAGTAGTATTACAGGGGGCTCGGGCAATCAGCCCCAGCATTTT,CASSITGGSGNQPQHF
TRBJ2-1,TRBV5-1,.,TGCGTCAGCAGCTTCACAGCGGGCGTCAATGAGCAGTTCTTC,CVSSFTAGVNEQFF
TRBJ2-7,TRBV5-1,TRBD2,TGCGCCAGCAGCTTGGAGGCGGGAGGTTACAACGAGCAGTACTTC,CASSLEAGGYNEQYF
TRBJ2-1,TRBV7-3,TRBD1,TGTGCCAGCAGCTTAACGACGGGACAGCCTTTCTACAATGAGCAGTTCTTC,CASSLTTGQPFYNEQFF
TRBJ2-5,TRBV2,TRBD1,TGTGCCAGCAGTGATGGACAGGGTTGGACGTCGTGGGGGACCCAGTACTTC,CASSDGQGWTSWGTQYF
TRBJ2-3,TRBV5-8,TRBD1,TGTGCCAGCAGCACCCGACAGGGACCCGGCACAGATACGCAGTATTTT,CASSTRQGPGTDTQYF
TRBJ1-5,TRBV19,.,TGTGCCAGTAGTATAGGTCAGGGGTTTAATAGCAATCAGCCCCAGCATTTT,CASSIGQGFNSNQPQHF
TRBJ1-1,TRBV29-1,TRBD1,TGCAGCACCTTGGGACAGGGTTACACTGAAGCTTTCTTT,CSTLGQGYTEAFF